Listed below are T cell receptor beta chains from one sample, sequenced in a study of OX40 agonist ivuxolimab in advanced cancers. Here immunoSEQ multiplex PCR was the method, and the copy in TCRdb shows in-frame clones only, minus some. The sample consists of 65,000 to 85,000 clones, around nine tenths of them appearing once. The sample was CD4+ or CD8+ T cells sorted from blood, taken in a trial of the OX40 agonist ivuxolimab. These receptors were collected from an adult with an advanced solid tumor such as melanoma, head and neck, liver or kidney cancer. Both conserved end residues are part of each CDR3. The order of the fields is clone size, V gene, D gene, J gene, CDR3 protein, CDR3 DNA. D genes are given only for firm matches. Rows give clone size only sometimes, using once, few, many, or a class for an expanded clone.

>-|TRBV19|TRBD1|TRBJ1-1
CASSIERDRSEAFF
TGTGCCAGTAGTATAGAGCGGGACAGGAGCGAAGCTTTCTTT
>-|TRBV5-6|-|TRBJ2-1
CASSLGAPGPNEQFF
TGTGCCAGCAGCTTAGGGGCGCCGGGACCCAATGAGCAGTTCTTC
>few|TRBV5-1|TRBD2|TRBJ2-5
CASSLASGGAETQYF
TGCGCCAGCAGCTTGGCTAGCGGGGGGGCGGAGACCCAGTACTTC
>-|TRBV27|-|TRBJ2-7
CASRSRAYEQYF
TGTGCCAGTCGGTCCAGAGCCTACGAGCAGTACTTC
>-|TRBV6-1|TRBD1|TRBJ1-1
CASSPTGGTNTEAFF
TGTGCCAGCAGCCCGACAGGGGGCACGAACACTGAAGCTTTCTTT
>-|TRBV5-1|-|TRBJ2-7
CASSFRPQYEQYF
TGCGCCAGCAGCTTCCGGCCGCAATACGAGCAGTACTTC
>-|TRBV7-9|-|TRBJ1-2
CASSQDPPPGYTF
TGTGCCAGCAGCCAGGATCCTCCTCCTGGCTACACCTTC
>-|TRBV30|TRBD2|TRBJ2-5
CAWKGLFLTSGVQETQYF
TGTGCCTGGAAGGGCCTGTTTTTGACTAGCGGGGTCCAAGAGACCCAGTACTTC
>few|TRBV29-1|TRBD2|TRBJ2-1
CSVDLPGRGNEQFF
TGCAGCGTTGACCTTCCCGGGAGGGGCAATGAGCAGTTCTTC
>-|TRBV5-4|-|TRBJ1-2
CASRHATEGNYGYTF
TGTGCCAGCAGACATGCGACAGAGGGAAACTATGGCTACACCTTC
>-|TRBV10-2|TRBD2|TRBJ2-3
CASSVAGGSSTDTQYF
TGCGCCAGCAGTGTAGCGGGAGGTTCGAGTACAGATACGCAGTATTTT